The 31 T cell receptor beta chains presented below share a single source sample, sequenced in a study of OX40 agonist ivuxolimab in advanced cancers. Produced via immunoSEQ multiplex PCR; TCRdb's table is partial and in-frame only. The data show over 50,000 clones, with around four fifths seen just once and about 3.9% held by the top ten. The sequencing used CD4+ or CD8+ T cells sorted from blood, collected in a trial of the OX40 agonist ivuxolimab. The receptors shown here come from an adult with an advanced solid tumor such as melanoma, head and neck, liver or kidney cancer.

This clone was recorded once. The junction does not match germline at one end; this may be a read error. The chain recombines TRBV7-7 with TRBJ2-3; the D is unclear. Germline V gene data show CDR1 as SSHAT and CDR2 as FNYEAQ (reference sequence). This CDR3 comprises 16 residues. CDR3 sequence (DNA): TGTGCTAGCAGCTTAGGGATGGATTCTAGCACAGATACGCAGTATTTT. This sequence encodes CASSLGMDSSTDTQYF.

The genes are TRBV7-2 and TRBJ1-4; D ambiguous. V shed 4 bases and J shed 3 bases, with 3 bases lying between them. CDR1 and CDR2 from the germline V gene are SGHTA and FQGNSA. This CDR3 contains 12 residues. The CDR3 reads CASSYSNEKLFF. CDR3 sequence (DNA): TGTGCCAGCAGCTACTCTAATGAAAAACTGTTTTTT.

V and J are TRBV5-1 and TRBJ1-1; D gene uncertain. Trimming cost V 2 bases and J 1 base, with 18 bases left between them. Germline V gene sequence: CDR1 SGHRS, CDR2 YFSETQ. This CDR3 region has 17 residues. In nucleotides, the CDR3 is TGCGCCAGCAGCTTATCCCGGGCCCCCGCTCCGAACACTGAAGCTTTCTTT. It is translated as CASSLSRAPAPNTEAFF.

The chain recombines TRBV6-5 with TRBJ1-1, with D uncertain. V lost 0 bases, J lost 4 bases, and 3 bases lay in between. The CDR3 consists of 12 residues. Germline V gene sequence: CDR1 MNHEY, CDR2 SVGAGI. CDR3 DNA: TGTGCCAGCAGTTACTCTGCCACTGAAGCTTTCTTT. Translation: CASSYSATEAFF.

This clone was observed a few times. The chain links TRBV28 to TRBJ1-5; D not certain. CDR3 length: 12 amino acids. In germline, CDR1 is MDHEN, CDR2 SYDVKM. Trimming left V 8 bases short and J 4 bases short, with 9 bases between. As DNA, the CDR3 is TGTGCCAGCTCCGGCGATAATCAGCCCCAGCATTTT. Translation: CASSGDNQPQHF.

J is TRBJ2-7 and V is TRBV29-1; weak D call: TRBD1 (6 bases). Deletions cut 4 bases from V and 2 bases from J, with 12 bases between. The germline gives CDR1 SQVTM, CDR2 ANQGSEA. This CDR3 spans 13 amino acids. The CDR3 region has the DNA TGCAGCGTTGGGGAACAGGGCCCCTACGAGCAGTACTTC. Protein product: CSVGEQGPYEQYF.

This clone was picked up a small number of times. V and J are TRBV11-3 and TRBJ2-1; D remains ambiguous. Trimming pared 0 bases from V and 6 bases from J, leaving 6 bases between. Germline assignment: CDR1 SGHNT and CDR2 YENEEA. The CDR3 runs to 13 residues. In nucleotides, the CDR3 is TGTGCCAGCAGCTTAGAATCCGCCAATGAGCAGTTCTTC. As protein: CASSLESANEQFF.

The chain is built from TRBV7-3 and TRBJ2-3, with 9 bases lining up with TRBD1. J lost 3 bases, V lost 5 bases, and 12 bases had no gene match. The CDR3 totals 17 residues. The germline V gene encodes CDR1 SGHTA and CDR2 FQGTGA. CDR3 sequence: CASSPTDRGGNTDTQYF. The CDR3 DNA sequence: TGTGCCAGCAGCCCAACGGACAGGGGAGGGAATACAGATACGCAGTATTTT.

The CDR3 is CASSLAGFEQYF. In DNA form, the CDR3 reads TGCGCCAGCAGTCTTGCAGGGTTCGAGCAGTACTTC. The J gene is TRBJ2-7, the V gene TRBV10-1, with D possibly matching TRBD1 (5 bases). Trimming pared 5 bases from V and 6 bases from J, leaving 11 bases between. The CDR3 runs to 12 residues. Looked up from germline, CDR1 is WNHNN and CDR2 is SYGVQD (reference sequence).

The chain employs TRBV6-5 and TRBJ1-2; 7 bases line up with TRBD1. Germline CDR1 and CDR2: MNHEY and SVGAGI. The CDR3 is 16 amino acids. Trimming cost V 0 bases and J 7 bases; bases outside gene matches: 11. The DNA of the CDR3 is TGTGCCAGCAGTTACTCAGGGGGCGCGGTGTTCGGTGGCTACACCTTC. It encodes CASSYSGGAVFGGYTF.

This sequence joins TRBV19 and TRBJ2-1, with D tentatively TRBD1 or TRBD2 (6 bases each). CDR1 and CDR2 from the germline V gene are LNHDA and SQIVND (reference sequence). The CDR3 spans 15 residues. V lost 5 bases to trimming and J lost 5 bases, with 16 bases between them. The CDR3 region has the DNA TGTGCCAGTAGTCTGCCTACCGGGGGCCACAATGAGCAGTTCTTC. It codes for CASSLPTGGHNEQFF.

The chain combines TRBV11-3 with TRBJ1-5; D is unclear. V lost 1 base, J lost 3 bases, and 7 bases lay in between. Germline V gene data show CDR1 as SGHNT and CDR2 as YENEEA. CDR3 length: 14 residues. The CDR3 reads CASSLAGFNQPQHF. CDR3 bases: TGTGCCAGCAGCTTAGCGGGGTTCAATCAGCCCCAGCATTTT. Supplemented by reference TRBV11-3 and TRBJ1-5, the full variable domain reads EAGVVQSPRYKIIEKKQPVAFWCNPISGHNTLYWYLQNLGQGPELLIRYENEEAVDDSQLPKDRFSAERLKGVDSTLKIQPAELGDSAVYLCASSLAGFNQPQHFGDGTRLSIL.

The count of this clone is one. The chain employs TRBV7-2 and TRBJ2-1; D unresolved. The CDR3 is 13 amino acids. Germline assignment: CDR1 SGHTA and CDR2 FQGNSA. Trimming removed 3 bases from V and 7 bases from J, with 10 bases in between. The CDR3 DNA reads TGTGCCAGCAGCTTCTCTGTCTGGAATGAGCAGTTCTTC. Amino acid sequence: CASSFSVWNEQFF.

V and J are TRBV6-6 and TRBJ2-7; 10 positions agree with TRBD1. The CDR3 runs 14 residues. The trim removed 2 bases at V and 5 bases at J, leaving 3 bases unmatched. Germline values: CDR1 MNHNY, CDR2 SVGAGI (reference sequence). For the CDR3, the DNA is TGTGCCAGCAGTTACCCGGGACAGGGGCACGAGCAGTACTTC. It specifies CASSYPGQGHEQYF.

In its sample, this clone was seen once. The chain is built from TRBV18 and TRBJ1-2; 8 bases line up with TRBD1. V lost 2 bases to trimming and J lost 5 bases; unmatched junction nucleotides: 10. The CDR3 is 16 residues long. Germline CDR1 KGHSH, CDR2 LQKENI. CDR3 bases: TGTGCCAGCTCACCAGACTCGACAGGGGCCGCGTATGGCTACACCTTC. Translation: CASSPDSTGAAYGYTF.

The chain carries TRBV29-1 and TRBJ2-7; possibly TRBD1 or TRBD2 for D (6 bases each). Germline V gene lookup returns CDR1 SQVTM and CDR2 ANQGSEA. The CDR3 is 14 amino acids. Between the trimmed V and J ends, which lost 5 bases and 2 bases, there was a span of 16 bases. As DNA, the CDR3 is TGCAGCGTTAGGGGGTCTAGCGTTACCTACGAGCAGTACTTC. Protein sequence: CSVRGSSVTYEQYF.

The chain joins TRBV10-3 to TRBJ1-1, with a weak D call TRBD1 (5 bases). Looked up from germline, CDR1 is ENHRY and CDR2 is SYGVKD. V shed 6 bases and J shed 5 bases, with 10 bases lying between them. The CDR3 spans 12 residues. This chain's CDR3 is CAIRVGGTEAFF. The CDR3 nucleotides read TGTGCCATCAGGGTTGGGGGTACTGAAGCTTTCTTT.

This chain uses TRBV6-1 with TRBJ1-6, with a tentative D call TRBD1 (6 bases). The ends were cut back, 7 bases at V and 8 bases at J, with 15 bases in the middle. The germline CDR1 and CDR2 sequences are MNHNS and SASEGT. The CDR3 spans 14 residues. CDR3 loop: CASKKTDSYSPLHF. CDR3 in DNA: TGTGCCAGCAAAAAAACGGACAGCTATTCACCCCTCCACTTT.

The rearrangement links TRBV2 to TRBJ2-2; tentative D call: TRBD1 (6 bases). Germline CDR1 reads SNHLY; CDR2 reads FYNNEI. Deletions cut 4 bases from V and 6 bases from J, with 15 bases between. The CDR3 covers 15 residues. The CDR3 DNA reads TGTGCCAGCAGTGTGAGCAGGGGTTCCCCCGGGGAGCTGTTTTTT. Amino acid sequence: CASSVSRGSPGELFF.

The chain recombines TRBV30 with TRBJ2-5; the match to TRBD1 covers 7 bases. The CDR3 is 12 residues long. V lost 3 bases, J lost 5 bases, and 3 bases stayed unmatched. Germline V CDR1 and CDR2: GTSNPN, SVGIG (reference sequence). The DNA of the CDR3 is TGTGCCTGGAGCCTCAGGGGGGAGACCCAGTACTTC. Its translation: CAWSLRGETQYF.

This clone turned up a few times. The rearrangement joins TRBV5-6 to TRBJ1-2; D not certain. Trimming stripped 2 bases from V and 8 bases from J, with 10 bases between. The CDR3 contains 12 residues. Germline loops: CDR1 SGHDT, CDR2 YYEEEE. The CDR3: CASSLYRSGYTF. The CDR3 DNA sequence: TGTGCCAGCAGCTTATATAGAAGCGGCTACACCTTC.

The chain links TRBV6-1 to TRBJ1-2, with 10 bases fitting TRBD1. The V and J ends lost 4 bases and 4 bases, in that order; junction bases with no gene match: 9. CDR1 and CDR2 from the germline V gene are MNHNS and SASEGT. The CDR3 spans 16 residues. The CDR3 sequence: CASSVQRTGGSYGYTF. The CDR3 DNA reads as TGTGCCAGCAGTGTTCAGAGGACAGGGGGTTCCTATGGCTACACCTTC.

The chain employs TRBV6-5 and TRBJ1-2, with a possible D match to TRBD1 (5 bases). Trimming shortened V by 6 bases and J by 2 bases, and 16 bases separated the two germline ends. Germline V gene lookup returns CDR1 MNHEY and CDR2 SVGAGI. The CDR3 is 15 residues long. Here the CDR3 DNA reads TGTGCCAGCAGGATTACAACGGGGGAAAACTATGGCTACACCTTC. Its protein is CASRITTGENYGYTF.

Comments on this clone: This sample includes further DNA sequences coding for the same CDR3. This chain joins TRBV7-9 and TRBJ1-2; possible D gene TRBD1, 5 bases. The CDR3 contains 13 residues. From germline, CDR1 is SEHNR and CDR2 FQNEAQ (reference sequence). V gave up 4 bases and J gave up 5 bases, with 11 bases separating them. CDR3 protein: CASSSQTDYGYTF. CDR3 nucleotides: TGTGCCAGCAGCTCACAGACAGATTATGGCTACACCTTC.

Details on this clone: At one end the junction does not follow the germline gene, possibly because of a read error. The chain has TRBV5-1 and TRBJ1-2; D not resolved. The germline CDR1 and CDR2 sequences are SGHRS and YFSETQ. The CDR3 spans 13 residues. The CDR3 DNA sequence: TGCGCCAGCAGCACGAACCTACTTCCCGATATCGCCTTC. Translated, it gives CASSTNLLPDIAF.

The V and J genes are TRBV12-5 and TRBJ2-3; maybe TRBD1 (6 bases). Trimming cost V 7 bases and J 4 bases, with 15 bases left between them. Per germline, CDR1 LGHNT and CDR2 FRNRAP. This CDR3 is 14 amino acids long. The CDR3 reads CASAPGHGSDTQYF. The CDR3 DNA follows: TGTGCTAGTGCTCCGGGACATGGGTCAGATACGCAGTATTTT.

The chain joins TRBV7-3 to TRBJ1-1; a possible D gene is TRBD1 (6 bases). The CDR3 loop spans 13 amino acids. Trimming took off 4 bases at V and 0 bases at J, with 6 bases between the two ends. The germline CDR1 and CDR2 sequences are SGHTA and FQGTGA. The chain's CDR3 is CASSWTVNTEAFF. The CDR3 DNA follows: TGTGCCAGCAGCTGGACAGTGAACACTGAAGCTTTCTTT.

The J gene is TRBJ1-4, the V gene TRBV6-1, with no clear D. The CDR3 consists of 15 residues. The V end was cut by 0 bases, the J end by 4 bases, with 9 bases between. The germline V gene has CDR1 MNHNS and CDR2 SASEGT. The CDR3 nucleotides read TGTGCCAGCAGTGAAGCGGGCTGGGGTAATGAAAAACTGTTTTTT. It specifies CASSEAGWGNEKLFF.

The gene calls are TRBV4-1 and TRBJ1-6; the D is unclear. Germline-derived CDR1 and CDR2 are MGHRA and YSYEKL. V was cut by 1 base and J by 13 bases, with 8 bases left in between. This CDR3 is 12 amino acids long. CDR3 coding DNA: TGCGCCAGCAGCCAAGTGTCCTCCCCCCTCCACTTT. Translation gives CASSQVSSPLHF.

The rearrangement links TRBV9 to TRBJ2-1; 9 positions match TRBD2. This CDR3 has 18 amino acids. Per germline, CDR1 SGDLS and CDR2 YYNGEE. V lost 1 base to trimming and J lost 1 base; unmatched junction nucleotides: 9. The CDR3 DNA follows: TGTGCCAGCAGCGTATATAGCGGGGGCCCTTCTTCCTACAATGAGCAGTTCTTC. Its protein is CASSVYSGGPSSYNEQFF.

V gene TRBV7-2 combines with J gene TRBJ2-2, with D hard to call. V dropped 2 bases and J dropped 2 bases, with 9 bases sitting between them. This CDR3 comprises 15 residues. Looked up from germline, CDR1 is SGHTA and CDR2 is FQGNSA. The CDR3 loop is CASSLRSTNTGELFF. DNA for the CDR3: TGTGCCAGCAGCTTAAGGTCAACCAACACCGGGGAGCTGTTTTTT.